This T cell receptor (beta chain) was documented in a study of OX40 agonist ivuxolimab in advanced cancers. On the study more broadly: Patients receiving dose escalation had hepatocellular carcinoma, melanoma, renal cell or head and neck cancer. Participants could have had prior anti-PD-1, anti-PD-L1 or anti-CTLA-4 therapy, and around 43% had some. General observations from the study: Clonal expansion from baseline to week 6 occurred in both CD4+ and CD8+ T cells.

The CDR3 totals 15 residues. J lost 4 bases, V lost 2 bases, and 6 bases had no gene match. Germline CDR1 and CDR2: MRHNA and SNTAGT. Of note for this clone: Its specificity is unknown.

Sequencing was performed with immunoSEQ multiplex PCR; in TCRdb, only in-frame clones are kept and a portion is missing. This table holds about 49,000 clones, around 80% found once. The starting material was CD4+ or CD8+ T cells sorted from blood, obtained in a trial of the OX40 agonist ivuxolimab. The TCR comes from an adult with an advanced solid tumor such as melanoma, head and neck, liver or kidney cancer. This rearrangement joins TRBV6-4 to TRBJ2-7, with TRBD1 identical over 9 bases. The CDR3 reads CASSDLTGGVYEQYF. Here the CDR3 DNA reads TGTGCCAGCAGTGACCTGACAGGGGGAGTTTACGAGCAGTACTTC.